Listed below are T cell receptor beta chains from one sample, sequenced in a study of shared T cell receptors in the human thymus. Sequencing used immunoSEQ multiplex PCR; TCRdb keeps in-frame clones, though not all of them. The sample consists of over 650,000 clones, about 87% of them appearing once. A further study also used this sample, focusing on human thymus T cells.

Sample: thymocytes. These TCRs come from a boy younger than two with a congenital heart defect. Each CDR3 is given with its conserved first and last residue. D genes are given only for firm matches. Clone size is shown for a subset of rows, as once, few, many or a class of expanded clone.

j_call	v_call	clone_size	d_call	cdr3_nt	cdr3_aa
TRBJ1-4	TRBV5-1	.	.	TGCGCCAGCAGCTTGGCCGGGGATGAAAAACTGTTTTTT	CASSLAGDEKLFF
TRBJ2-3	TRBV4-1	.	.	TGCGCCAGCAGCCAAGATAGCGGGCAGTATTTT	CASSQDSGQYF
TRBJ2-2	TRBV19	.	TRBD1	TGTGCCAGTAGTCTGCAGGGGGCAGGCGCCGGGGAGCTGTTTTTT	CASSLQGAGAGELFF
TRBJ1-6	TRBV5-6	few	.	TGTGCCAGCACCCTCCGGAGGGCAAATTCACCCCTCCACTTT	CASTLRRANSPLHF
TRBJ1-1	TRBV6-5	.	.	TGTGCCAGCAGTTACCGGATATACAGGGCTGCTTTCTTT	CASSYRIYRAAFF
TRBJ2-4	TRBV5-6	.	.	TGTGCCAGCAGCTTGGTAGGCGGAGCCAAAAACATTCAGTACTTC	CASSLVGGAKNIQYF
TRBJ1-2	TRBV7-2	once	.	TGTGCCAGCAGCTTAGACGGTTCCCCGCGGGATGGCTACACCTTC	CASSLDGSPRDGYTF
TRBJ2-3	TRBV27	.	.	TGTGCCAGCGGGGAACGGGGGAACACAGATACGCAGTATTTT	CASGERGNTDTQYF
TRBJ2-2	TRBV6-5	.	TRBD1	TGTGCCAGCAGTTACCCGGACAGGGTGAAAACCGGGGAGCTGTTTTTT	CASSYPDRVKTGELFF
TRBJ2-7	TRBV28	.	.	TGTGCCAGCAGTCGGCGGGGAAGATTCTCGTGCGAGCAGTACTTC	CASSRRGRFSCEQYF
TRBJ1-2	TRBV5-4	.	.	TGTGCCAGCAGCCCAAAACTTGGGCCCTATGGCTACACCTTC	CASSPKLGPYGYTF
TRBJ2-3	TRBV9	.	TRBD1	TGTGCCAGCAGCGTATTCGGGACAGGGGGAAAAGATACGCAGTATTTT	CASSVFGTGGKDTQYF
TRBJ2-7	TRBV4-1	.	.	TGCGCCAGCAGCCAACCCGGGACTTTACAATCCTACGAGCAGTACTTC	CASSQPGTLQSYEQYF
TRBJ1-2	TRBV12-5	.	TRBD1	TGTGCTAGTGGCCGGGGACAGGGTTCCCCTGGCTACACCTTC	CASGRGQGSPGYTF
TRBJ2-7	TRBV7-8	.	.	TGTGCCAGCAGCTCCCGGGTGGCTTCCGCCCAGGAGCAGTACTTC	CASSSRVASAQEQYF
TRBJ2-5	TRBV29-1	.	TRBD2	TGCAGCGTTGTCTGTAGCGGGGGACAACAAGAGACCCAGTACTTC	CSVVCSGGQQETQYF
TRBJ1-5	TRBV19	few	TRBD1	TGTGCCAGTAGCCCTGGGACAGTGAGAGATAGCAATCAGCCCCAGCATTTT	CASSPGTVRDSNQPQHF
TRBJ2-7	TRBV7-2	.	.	TGTGCCAGCAGCTTAGCGCGTGTAGGGAGGAGGGAGCAGTACTTC	CASSLARVGRREQYF
TRBJ1-1	TRBV5-6	.	.	TGTGCCAGCAGCTTGATGGGACAAGGTTCAGCTTTCTTT	CASSLMGQGSAFF
TRBJ2-7	TRBV9	.	.	TGTGCCAGCAGCGTACGACCCGGGTGCTACGAGCAGTACTTC	CASSVRPGCYEQYF
TRBJ2-7	TRBV19	few	.	TGTGCCAGTAGCAAAACCGGCTCCTACGAGCAGTACTTC	CASSKTGSYEQYF
TRBJ2-2	TRBV15	.	.	TGTGCCACCAGCAGAGAGTGGGAGCCGGAAGGGAACACCGGGGAGCTGTTTTTT	CATSREWEPEGNTGELFF
TRBJ2-7	TRBV18	few	TRBD2	TGTGCCAGCTCACCAGAGCTAGCGGGGATATACGAGCAGTACTTC	CASSPELAGIYEQYF
TRBJ2-3	TRBV5-6	.	.	TGTGCCAGCAGCTTCTACCGCACAGATACGCAGTATTTT	CASSFYRTDTQYF
TRBJ1-2	TRBV28	few	.	TGTGCCAGCAGTTATGGGGGGAACTATGGCTACACCTTC	CASSYGGNYGYTF
TRBJ2-1	TRBV28	.	TRBD2	TGTGCCAGCAGTTTTTCGGCGGGGGGGCTCCCGATAAATGAGCAGTTCTTC	CASSFSAGGLPINEQFF
TRBJ1-1	TRBV6-5	.	.	TGTGCCAGCAGTTACCTACAGGGTAGTGCCACTGAAGCTTTCTTT	CASSYLQGSATEAFF
TRBJ1-2	TRBV25-1	.	TRBD1	TGTGCCAGCAGGTCGGACAGGAACTATGGCTACACCTTC	CASRSDRNYGYTF
TRBJ1-5	TRBV25-1	once	.	TGTGCCAGCAGTGAAGGGGGGGAGGATAGCAATCAGCCCCAGCATTTT	CASSEGGEDSNQPQHF
TRBJ1-1	TRBV30	.	.	TGTGCCTGTTTTCAACAGGGGAACACTGAAGCTTTCTTT	CACFQQGNTEAFF
TRBJ1-6	TRBV6-6	.	.	TGTGCCAGCAGTCAGATTCGCTCACCCCTCCACTTT	CASSQIRSPLHF
TRBJ2-2	TRBV4-1	.	TRBD2	TGCGCCAGCAGCCGCTCCCACACTAGCGACCTCACCGGGGAGCTGTTTTTT	CASSRSHTSDLTGELFF
TRBJ1-2	TRBV27	few	TRBD1	TGTGCCAGCAGTCCCAGACAGGGACGCACCTATGGCTACACCTTC	CASSPRQGRTYGYTF
TRBJ2-7	TRBV5-1	.	.	TGCGCCAGCAGCTTATCCTCTCCAGGGACCTACGAGCAGTACTTC	CASSLSSPGTYEQYF
TRBJ2-7	TRBV7-8	once	.	TGTGCCAGCAGTGGGGGGGCCGAGCAGTACTTC	CASSGGAEQYF
TRBJ2-1	TRBV28	few	TRBD1	TGTGCCAGCAGTACCAACAGGGGGCGGAGTGAGCAGTTCTTC	CASSTNRGRSEQFF
TRBJ2-2	TRBV5-1	.	TRBD2	TGCGCCAGCAGCCCCCCCCGTCGGGAGGGCCGAAACACCGGGGAGCTGTTTTTT	CASSPPRREGRNTGELFF
TRBJ1-6	TRBV5-4	.	.	TGTGCCAGCAGCTTCGACAGCGATTCCCCCCTCCACTTT	CASSFDSDSPLHF
TRBJ2-3	TRBV7-6	.	TRBD2	TGTGCCAGCAGCTTAGTGGCTAGCGGGAGGACAGGCACAGATACGCAGTATTTT	CASSLVASGRTGTDTQYF
TRBJ2-1	TRBV4-3	once	TRBD1	TGCGCCAGCAGCCAAGAATCCGGACAGGGGGCCGATGAGCAGTTCTTC	CASSQESGQGADEQFF
TRBJ1-2	TRBV6-5	.	.	TGTGCCAGCAGTTACACCACAGGGTTCTATGGCTACACCTTC	CASSYTTGFYGYTF
TRBJ1-4	TRBV6-4	.	TRBD1	TGTGCCAGCAGTGACTCGAAGGACAGGGGGGCGAGGGAAAAACTGTTTTTT	CASSDSKDRGAREKLFF
TRBJ1-1	TRBV5-8	.	.	TGTGCCAGCAGCTTGGGGAGCACTGAAGCTTTCTTT	CASSLGSTEAFF
TRBJ2-2	TRBV7-2	.	.	TGTGCCAGCAGCCCAGAGCGGGTCCCCACCGGGGAGCTGTTTTTT	CASSPERVPTGELFF
TRBJ1-2	TRBV7-9	.	.	TGTGCCAGCAGCTTTAGGGGGTTGTTCTATGGCTACACCTTC	CASSFRGLFYGYTF
TRBJ2-7	TRBV5-1	.	TRBD1	TGCGCCAGCAGCTTGGACAGGGGAACCTACGAGCAGTACTTC	CASSLDRGTYEQYF
TRBJ2-3	TRBV5-1	once	TRBD2	TGCGCCAGCAGGCCTCTAGCGGGAGGTACGTTTAGCACAGATACGCAGTATTTT	CASRPLAGGTFSTDTQYF
TRBJ2-7	TRBV28	.	TRBD2	TGTGCCAGCAGCCCTAGCGGGGCCAGCTCCTACGAGCAGTACTTC	CASSPSGASSYEQYF
TRBJ1-6	TRBV13	.	TRBD1	TGTGCCAGCAGCCGCCGGGACAGGGAAGTCGGCGCGGCACGGCGCGGATCACCCCTCCACTTT	CASSRRDREVGAARRGSPLHF
TRBJ1-1	TRBV28	.	.	TGTGCCAGCAGTTTAAGATTAATTGGGGGACATACGAACACTGAAGCTTTCTTT	CASSLRLIGGHTNTEAFF
TRBJ2-2	TRBV7-9	.	.	TGTGCCAGCTCAGGGTTCAGTTACGGGGAGCTGTTTTTT	CASSGFSYGELFF
TRBJ2-1	TRBV10-1	.	TRBD2	TGCGCCAGCAGTGAGTCCCCCCGGTCAGCACTAGCGGGAGTGCCCTACAATGAGCAGTTCTTC	CASSESPRSALAGVPYNEQFF
TRBJ1-2	TRBV19	once	.	TGTGCCAGTAGTATCCAAGGACATTCCTATGGCTACACCTTC	CASSIQGHSYGYTF
TRBJ2-1	TRBV6-5	.	.	TGTGCCAGCAGTTACTCGGGGCAGGCTCACAAGTTCTTC	CASSYSGQAHKFF
TRBJ1-2	TRBV13	.	TRBD1	TGTGCCAGCAGCTTCACCGGGACAGGGACGGCGGATGGCTACACCTTC	CASSFTGTGTADGYTF
TRBJ1-1	TRBV15	once	.	TGTGCCACCAGCAGAGATACGGGGGGCTGGGACACTGAAGCTTTCTTT	CATSRDTGGWDTEAFF
TRBJ2-2	TRBV4-3	.	.	TGCGCCAGCAGCCAAGCGTCTATCGCGAACACCGGGGAGCTGTTTTTT	CASSQASIANTGELFF
TRBJ2-1	TRBV21-1	.	.	TGTGCCAGCAGCAAAGGGGAGAGCTCCTACAATGAGCAGTTCTTC	CASSKGESSYNEQFF
TRBJ2-7	TRBV7-9	once	.	TGTGCCAGCAGCCGCAGGGAAATTGATGAGCAGTACTTC	CASSRREIDEQYF